These 27 T cell receptor beta chains originate from one sample sequenced in a study of blood T cells in healthy people across ages. A sample-barcoded 5' primer and a J-beta primer mix were used in a second PCR of about 7 to 12 cycles. Each CDR3 protein is one row after TCRdb ran MiXCR on the 5' RACE reads. The sample has more than 900,000 distinct CDR3 sequences; approximately 25% are singletons. The same sample was also studied in work on T cells of mothers and their children.

Material for sequencing was blood. All receptors come from a girl aged 2 to 9 in good health.

The V and J genes are TRBV27 and TRBJ2-5; 8 bases align to TRBD2. The germline gives CDR1 MNHEY, CDR2 SMNVEV (reference sequence). This CDR3 has 14 residues. With V trimmed by 2 bases and J by 5 bases, 4 bases remained unmatched. In DNA form, the CDR3 reads TGTGCCAGCAGTTTAAGCGGGAGTAGGGAGACCCAGTACTTC. This gives the protein CASSLSGSRETQYF.

The CDR3 loop is CASKDSNYGYTF. The CDR3 nucleotides are TGTGCCAGTAAGGACAGTAACTATGGCTACACCTTC. The chain is built from TRBV19 and TRBJ1-2, with D perhaps TRBD1 (6 bases). The CDR3 is made up of 12 amino acids. Trimming left V 7 bases short and J 1 base short, with 7 bases between. Germline values: CDR1 LNHDA, CDR2 SQIVND (reference sequence).

The chain joins TRBV7-9 to TRBJ2-5, with D perhaps TRBD1 (5 bases). With the DNA end fitting TRBJ2-1 better, the J assignment may be wrong. This CDR3 comprises 15 residues. The germline CDR1 and CDR2 sequences are SEHNR and FQNEAQ (reference sequence). The CDR3 sequence: CASSLQGISYNEQFF. CDR3 coding DNA: TGTGCCAGCAGCTTACAGGGTATCTCCTACAATGAGCAGTTCTTC.

This clonotype turned up a few times. The CDR3 loop is CASSPGQTMAYEQYF. The CDR3, as DNA: TGTGCCAGCAGCCCGGGACAGACAATGGCCTACGAGCAGTACTTC. This chain links TRBV7-9 with TRBJ2-7; TRBD1 aligns across 7 bases. Germline V CDR1 and CDR2: SEHNR, FQNEAQ (reference sequence). This CDR3 comprises 15 residues. After removal of 5 bases from V and 2 bases from J, the junction contained 9 bases not matched to a gene.

This clonotype was counted a few times. The chain employs TRBV10-3 and TRBJ1-1, with unresolved D. This CDR3 region has 14 residues. Germline values: CDR1 ENHRY, CDR2 SYGVKD. V was cut by 4 bases and J by 3 bases, with 12 bases left in between. This chain's CDR3 is CAISAGDGDTEAFF. As DNA, the CDR3 is TGTGCCATCAGTGCTGGGGATGGAGACACTGAAGCTTTCTTT.

This chain links TRBV5-6 with TRBJ2-7; D is possibly TRBD2 (5 bases). V dropped 4 bases and J dropped 6 bases, with 23 bases sitting between them. This CDR3 is built from 16 residues. From germline, CDR1 is SGHDT and CDR2 YYEEEE. The CDR3 spells CASSGWARTGYAEQYF. The CDR3 nucleotides are TGTGCCAGCAGCGGGTGGGCCAGGACGGGGTATGCCGAGCAGTACTTC.

The table lists this clonotype with a few counts. The gene calls are TRBV29-1 and TRBJ1-2, with D possibly matching TRBD1 (5 bases). Trimming removed 3 bases at V and 3 bases at J, with 8 bases between. The CDR3 is 12 residues long. Germline-derived CDR1 and CDR2 are SQVTM and ANQGSEA. The CDR3 region is CSVDWGDYGYTF. CDR3 in DNA: TGCAGCGTTGATTGGGGGGACTATGGCTACACCTTC.

This clonotype was seen a handful of times. V usage is TRBV7-9 and J usage is TRBJ2-1; 8 nucleotides align to TRBD2. In germline, CDR1 is SEHNR, CDR2 FQNEAQ (reference sequence). This CDR3 comprises 14 residues. V lost 5 bases to trimming and J lost 7 bases; unmatched junction nucleotides: 7. CDR3: CASSEGLGANEQFF. In DNA, the CDR3 is TGTGCCAGCAGCGAGGGACTAGGCGCGAATGAGCAGTTCTTC.

This rearrangement joins TRBV7-9 to TRBJ1-4; D is undetermined. V lost 3 bases and J 6 bases, leaving 11 bases between the germline ends. CDR1 SEHNR and CDR2 FQNEAQ come from the germline V gene (reference sequence). This CDR3 contains 14 residues. The CDR3 nucleotides read TGTGCCAGCAGCTTGCCGGGTTGGGATGAAAAACTGTTTTTT. Translated, it gives CASSLPGWDEKLFF.

J is TRBJ2-5 and V is TRBV28; D not resolved. The J call is uncertain, as TRBJ2-7 better fits the DNA end. CDR3 size: 20 residues. Germline lookup yields CDR1 MDHEN and CDR2 SYDVKM. This chain's CDR3 is CASSLKFSEYLKPYSYEQYF. As DNA, the CDR3 is TGTGCCAGCAGTTTAAAATTTTCTGAGTACCTAAAGCCATACTCCTACGAGCAGTACTTC.

The J gene is TRBJ2-1, the V gene TRBV18, with TRBD1 identical over 8 bases. The CDR3 loop spans 15 amino acids. Germline trimming cut 8 bases from V and 8 bases from J; bases unmatched to any gene: 14. The V gene's germline CDR1 is KGHSH and CDR2 LQKENI. CDR3 nucleotides: TGTGCCAGCACCCATATGGACAGGGTCATGGATGAGCAGTTCTTC. This codes for CASTHMDRVMDEQFF.

V usage is TRBV20-1 and J usage is TRBJ2-5, with 8 bases that match TRBD1. This CDR3 has 13 amino acids. Trimming cost V 5 bases and J 1 base; bases outside gene matches: 3. The germline V gene encodes CDR1 DFQATT and CDR2 SNEGSKA (reference sequence). CDR3 nucleotides: TGCAGTGCTTTAACAGGGGGCCAAGAGACCCAGTACTTC. Translated, it gives CSALTGGQETQYF.

V is TRBV5-1 and J is TRBJ2-2; 9 bases line up with TRBD2. J gave up 4 bases and V 2 bases, and 9 bases lay outside the gene matches. There are 17 residues in the CDR3. Germline V CDR1 and CDR2: SGHRS, YFSETQ. CDR3 sequence reads: CASSFLVAGVSTGELFF. CDR3 bases: TGCGCCAGCAGCTTCCTGGTAGCGGGAGTTAGCACCGGGGAGCTGTTTTTT.

V and J are TRBV20-1 and TRBJ2-5; 7 nucleotides align to TRBD1. Per germline, CDR1 DFQATT and CDR2 SNEGSKA (reference sequence). The CDR3 covers 13 residues. J lost 4 bases, V lost 5 bases, and 7 bases had no gene match. The chain's CDR3 is CSAGTTGRETQYF. CDR3 in DNA: TGCAGTGCTGGTACGACAGGGCGAGAGACCCAGTACTTC.

This clonotype has a handful of counts. One end of the junction is discordant with germline, which a read error may explain. The chain employs TRBV4-2 and TRBJ2-1; possibly TRBD2 for D (6 bases). Per germline, CDR1 LGHNA and CDR2 YNFKEQ. This CDR3 contains 16 residues. The DNA for the CDR3 is TGTGCCAGCAACCAACTAGCTATAGGATTAGTGGATGAGCAGTTCTTC. Residues: CASNQLAIGLVDEQFF.

The chain recombines TRBV7-9 with TRBJ1-2; D might be TRBD1 (6 bases). The CDR3 consists of 15 residues. The germline V gene encodes CDR1 SEHNR and CDR2 FQNEAQ (reference sequence). Trimming pared 5 bases from V and 4 bases from J, leaving 17 bases between. The CDR3 is CASSAPGASGYGYTF. Written as DNA, the CDR3 is TGTGCCAGCAGCGCTCCAGGGGCGAGTGGCTATGGCTACACCTTC.

The V call is TRBV7-9, the J call TRBJ1-1; D might be TRBD1 (6 bases). Germline-derived CDR1 and CDR2 are SEHNR and FQNEAQ (reference sequence). The CDR3 length is 16 residues. Trimming removed 5 bases at V and 10 bases at J, with 26 bases between. The CDR3 DNA reads as TGTGCCAGCAGCCACCCCGGACAGCTAATCTTAAAGGGAGCTTTCTTT. Translation gives CASSHPGQLILKGAFF.

The J gene is TRBJ2-7, the V gene TRBV4-1; the D is unclear. The CDR3 sequence is 14 residues long. Deletions cut 3 bases from V and 1 base from J, with 10 bases between. Germline assignment: CDR1 MGHRA and CDR2 YSYEKL. CDR3 bases: TGCGCCAGCAGCCACCTAGGGCAGTCCTACGAGCAGTACTTC. It yields the protein CASSHLGQSYEQYF.

The chain uses TRBV12-3 or TRBV12-4 and TRBJ2-7; D remains ambiguous. The DNA end is more similar to TRBJ2-1, so the J call may be wrong. This CDR3 region has 14 residues. The CDR3: CASSSLTRFNEQFF. CDR3 in DNA: TGTGCCAGCAGTTCCCTTACCCGATTCAATGAGCAGTTCTTC.

The chain uses TRBV11-2 and TRBJ2-5; the D is unclear. The CDR3 runs to 15 residues. Germline V lookup: CDR1 SGHAT, CDR2 FQNNGV. V shed 1 base and J shed 2 bases, with 11 bases lying between them. DNA for the CDR3: TGTGCCAGCAGCTTAGGGCAGGAGAAACAAGAGACCCAGTACTTC. It translates to CASSLGQEKQETQYF. The full variable domain, completed using reference TRBV11-2 and TRBJ2-5, is EAGVAQSPRYKIIEKRQSVAFWCNPISGHATLYWYQQILGQGPKLLIQFQNNGVVDDSQLPKDRFSAERLKGVDSTLKIQPAKLEDSAVYLCASSLGQEKQETQYFGPGTRLLVL.

The chain links TRBV10-3 to TRBJ2-5; 13 nucleotides match TRBD2. Near its end, the DNA agrees better with TRBJ2-7, so the J call may be wrong. This CDR3 is built from 13 residues. Germline assignment: CDR1 ENHRY and CDR2 SYGVKD. This chain's CDR3 is CATVGLAGNEQYF. The CDR3 DNA reads TGTGCCACGGTGGGACTAGCGGGGAACGAGCAGTACTTC.

This clonotype was counted at least ten times. The chain links TRBV12-3 or TRBV12-4 to TRBJ2-5, with 10 bases lining up with TRBD2. Trimming took 6 bases from V and 5 from J; bases not matched to a gene: 6. This CDR3 spans 14 amino acids. The CDR3 nucleotides are TGTGCCAGCAGCCCTAGCGGGAGTGGGGAGACCCAGTACTTC. This encodes CASSPSGSGETQYF.

The chain joins TRBV7-3 to TRBJ2-3, with TRBD1 identical over 7 bases. The J segment lost 2 bases and the V segment lost 1 base, leaving 6 bases of the junction unmatched. The germline V gene has CDR1 SGHTA and CDR2 FQGTGA. The CDR3 sequence is 16 residues long. CDR3 region: CASSLISGTDTDTQYF. As DNA, the CDR3 is TGTGCCAGCAGCTTAATCTCTGGGACAGACACAGATACGCAGTATTTT.

This clonotype was counted a few times. The chain couples TRBV4-1 to TRBJ2-1; D tentatively fits TRBD1 or TRBD2 (5 bases each). This CDR3 region has 12 residues. Deletions cut 1 base from V and 15 bases from J, with 13 bases between. Germline values: CDR1 MGHRA, CDR2 YSYEKL. CDR3 loop: CASSQVGGVRFF. The CDR3 DNA is TGCGCCAGCAGCCAAGTTGGGGGTGTTCGGTTCTTC.

The gene calls are TRBV5-6 and TRBJ2-7; 9 positions match TRBD2. The CDR3 is 14 amino acids. Germline CDR1 reads SGHDT; CDR2 reads YYEEEE. With 6 bases clipped from V and 3 bases from J, the junction kept 7 bases outside the gene matches. Here the CDR3 DNA reads TGTGCCAGCACTTTAGCGGGGGCCAGCTACGAGCAGTACTTC. This translates into CASTLAGASYEQYF. Full variable domain (missing parts from reference TRBV5-6 and TRBJ2-7): DAGVTQSPTHLIKTRGQQVTLRCSPKSGHDTVSWYQQALGQGPQFIFQYYEEEERQRGNFPDRFSGHQFPNYSSELNVNALLLGDSALYLCASTLAGASYEQYFGPGTRLTVT.

There are a few counts of this clonotype. This chain links TRBV3-1 with TRBJ2-5; perhaps D is TRBD1 or TRBD2 (5 bases each). The ends were cut back, 2 bases at V and 3 bases at J, with 13 bases in the middle. The CDR3 is made up of 15 amino acids. The germline V gene has CDR1 LGHDT and CDR2 YNNKEL (reference sequence). The CDR3 bases are TGTGCCAGCAGCCAACTAGACAGAGGGGAAGAGACCCAGTACTTC. Amino acids: CASSQLDRGEETQYF.

This clonotype came up a few times. The gene calls are TRBV7-9 and TRBJ2-3; no reliable D call. Looked up from germline, CDR1 is SEHNR and CDR2 is FQNEAQ (reference sequence). This CDR3 comprises 14 residues. V lost 5 bases to trimming and J lost 6 bases, with 15 bases between them. Here the CDR3 reads CASSRWESYDTQYF. The CDR3 DNA sequence: TGTGCCAGCAGCCGTTGGGAATCGTACGATACGCAGTATTTT.